This T cell receptor beta chain was identified in a study of response to subunit inactivated influenza vaccine. The germline CDR1 and CDR2 sequences are MDHEN and SYDVKM. Between the trimmed V and J ends, which lost 1 base and 5 bases, there was a span of 10 bases. The CDR3 extends over 14 amino acids. General study points: Every seasonal influenza vaccination brings in few new T cells, the authors suggested.

A single record per CDR3 protein comes from TCRdb applying MiXCR to the RT-PCR reads. The sample includes fewer than 350,000 distinct CDR3 sequences, just over 20% seen only once; the top ten take more than 8.5%. As concerns this clonotype: The antigen remains unidentified.

The sequences come from PBMCs from blood, collected 21 months after vaccination. The chain links TRBV28 to TRBJ2-3; D ambiguous. The sequence was obtained from a man aged 50 to 75 who received an inactivated influenza vaccine. CDR3 coding DNA: TGTGCCAGCAGTTTATTAGGGTTATTAGATACGCAGTATTTT. It specifies CASSLLGLLDTQYF.